This T cell receptor (beta chain) was sequenced for a study of human T cells and chemical hapten exposure. TCRdb re-derived calls from the RACE reads in MiXCR, one entry per CDR3 protein. The data contain tens of thousands of distinct CDR3 sequences, roughly 12% of them singletons. The CDR3 loop spans 14 amino acids. Losses at the gene ends were 3 bases for V and 4 bases for J; bases not matched to a gene: 4. CDR1 is LGHNT and CDR2 is FRNRAP in the germline V gene. Time point indicated: pre-sensitization, week 0. Treatment of the sample: therapeutic diphenylcyclopropenone sensitization with weekly scalp DPC. This clonotype was observed many times.

This sample comprised whole blood, obtained in connection with sensitization to the hapten diphenylcyclopropenone (DPC). The TCR comes from a woman younger than 45 with alopecia areata. Some clones in this sample may be carry-over from other donors' samples. The V call is TRBV12-5, the J call TRBJ1-1; 8 nucleotides match TRBD1. CDR3 region: CASGFQGATTEAFF. In DNA form, the CDR3 reads TGTGCTAGTGGTTTTCAGGGGGCCACCACTGAAGCTTTCTTT.